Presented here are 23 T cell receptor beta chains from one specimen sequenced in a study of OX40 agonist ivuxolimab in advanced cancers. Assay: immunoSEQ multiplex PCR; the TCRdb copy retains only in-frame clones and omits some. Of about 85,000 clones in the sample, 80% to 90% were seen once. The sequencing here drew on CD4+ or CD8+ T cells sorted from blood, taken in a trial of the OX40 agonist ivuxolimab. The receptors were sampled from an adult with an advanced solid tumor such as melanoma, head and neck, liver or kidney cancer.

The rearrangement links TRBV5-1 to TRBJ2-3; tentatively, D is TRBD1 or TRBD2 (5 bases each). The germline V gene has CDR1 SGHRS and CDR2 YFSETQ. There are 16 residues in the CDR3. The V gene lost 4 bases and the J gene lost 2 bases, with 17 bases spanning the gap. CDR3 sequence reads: CASSHEGQSDTDTQYF. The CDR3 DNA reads TGCGCCAGCAGCCATGAGGGGCAGTCGGACACAGATACGCAGTATTTT.

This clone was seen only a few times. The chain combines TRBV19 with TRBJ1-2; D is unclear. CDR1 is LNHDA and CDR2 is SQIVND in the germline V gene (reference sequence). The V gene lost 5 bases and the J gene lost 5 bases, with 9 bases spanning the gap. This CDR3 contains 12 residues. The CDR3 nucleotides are TGTGCCAGTAGTTCCCTGGGGTATGGCTACACCTTC. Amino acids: CASSSLGYGYTF.

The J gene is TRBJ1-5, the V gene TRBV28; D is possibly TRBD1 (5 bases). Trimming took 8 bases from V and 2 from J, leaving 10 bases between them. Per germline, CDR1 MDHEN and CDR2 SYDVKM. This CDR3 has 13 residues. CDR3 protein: CASDGGGNQPQHF. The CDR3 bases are TGTGCCAGCGATGGGGGGGGCAATCAGCCCCAGCATTTT.

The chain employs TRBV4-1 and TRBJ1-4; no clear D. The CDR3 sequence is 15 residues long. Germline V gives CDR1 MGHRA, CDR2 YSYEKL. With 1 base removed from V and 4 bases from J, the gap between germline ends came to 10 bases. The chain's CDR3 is CASSQGPTVNEKLFF. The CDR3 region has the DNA TGCGCCAGCAGCCAAGGACCGACCGTTAATGAAAAACTGTTTTTT.

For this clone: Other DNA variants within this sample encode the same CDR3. As DNA, the CDR3 is TGTGCCAGCAGTGTGACAGGGCGAGGTACCTATGGCTACACCTTC. Amino acid sequence: CASSVTGRGTYGYTF. V gene TRBV28 combines with J gene TRBJ1-2, with TRBD1 matching over 7 bases. Germline loops: CDR1 MDHEN, CDR2 SYDVKM. This CDR3 is built from 15 residues. With 5 bases clipped from V and 4 bases from J, the junction kept 10 bases outside the gene matches.

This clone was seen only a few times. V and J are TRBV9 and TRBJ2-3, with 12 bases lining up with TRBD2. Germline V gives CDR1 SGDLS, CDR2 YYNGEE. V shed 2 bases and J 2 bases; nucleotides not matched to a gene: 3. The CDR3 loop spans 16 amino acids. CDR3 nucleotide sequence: TGTGCCAGCAGCGTTCTAGCGGGAGGGCCCACAGATACGCAGTATTTT. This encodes CASSVLAGGPTDTQYF.

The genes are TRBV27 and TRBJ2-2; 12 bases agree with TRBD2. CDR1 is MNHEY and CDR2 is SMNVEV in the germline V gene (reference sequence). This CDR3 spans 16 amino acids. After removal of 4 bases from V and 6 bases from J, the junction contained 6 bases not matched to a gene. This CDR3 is CASSSLLAGGPGELFF. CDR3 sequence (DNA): TGTGCCAGCAGTTCGCTGCTAGCGGGGGGGCCCGGGGAGCTGTTTTTT.

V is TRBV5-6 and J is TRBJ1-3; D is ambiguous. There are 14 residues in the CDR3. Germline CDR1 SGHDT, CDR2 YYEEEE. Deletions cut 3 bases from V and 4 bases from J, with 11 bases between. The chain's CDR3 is CASSSRAAGNTIYF. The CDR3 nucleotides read TGTGCCAGCAGCTCCCGGGCCGCAGGAAACACCATATATTTT.

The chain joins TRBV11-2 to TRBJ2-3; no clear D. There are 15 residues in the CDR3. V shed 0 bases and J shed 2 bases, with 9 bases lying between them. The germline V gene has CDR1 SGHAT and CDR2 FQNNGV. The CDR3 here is CASSLDTSYTDTQYF. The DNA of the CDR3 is TGTGCCAGCAGCTTAGATACGTCTTACACAGATACGCAGTATTTT. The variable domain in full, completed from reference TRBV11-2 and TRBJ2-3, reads EAGVAQSPRYKIIEKRQSVAFWCNPISGHATLYWYQQILGQGPKLLIQFQNNGVVDDSQLPKDRFSAERLKGVDSTLKIQPAKLEDSAVYLCASSLDTSYTDTQYFGPGTRLTVL.

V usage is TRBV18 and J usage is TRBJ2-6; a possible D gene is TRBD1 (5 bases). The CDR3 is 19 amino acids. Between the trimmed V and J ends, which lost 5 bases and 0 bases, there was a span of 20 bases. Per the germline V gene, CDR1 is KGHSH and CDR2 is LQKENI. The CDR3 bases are TGTGCCAGCTCATCCAAGACAGATCCCCTCTACTCTGGGGCCAACGTCCTGACTTTC. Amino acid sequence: CASSSKTDPLYSGANVLTF. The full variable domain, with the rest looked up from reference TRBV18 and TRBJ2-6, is NAGVMQNPRHLVRRRGQEARLRCSPMKGHSHVYWYRQLPEEGLKFMVYLQKENIIDESGMPKERFSAEFPKEGPSILRIQQVVRGDSAAYFCASSSKTDPLYSGANVLTFGAGSRLTVL.

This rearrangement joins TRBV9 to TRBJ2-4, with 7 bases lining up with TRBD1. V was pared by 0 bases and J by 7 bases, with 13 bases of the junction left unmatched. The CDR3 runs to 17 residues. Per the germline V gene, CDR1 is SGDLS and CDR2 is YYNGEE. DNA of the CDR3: TGTGCCAGCAGCGTAGCCAACAGGGGAAGAACGGTGAACATTCAGTACTTC. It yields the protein CASSVANRGRTVNIQYF.

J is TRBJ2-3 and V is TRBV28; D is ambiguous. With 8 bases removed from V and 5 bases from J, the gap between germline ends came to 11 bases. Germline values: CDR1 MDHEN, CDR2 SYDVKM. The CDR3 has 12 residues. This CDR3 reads CASRALGDTQYF. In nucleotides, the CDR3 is TGTGCCAGCCGCGCTCTGGGAGATACGCAGTATTTT.

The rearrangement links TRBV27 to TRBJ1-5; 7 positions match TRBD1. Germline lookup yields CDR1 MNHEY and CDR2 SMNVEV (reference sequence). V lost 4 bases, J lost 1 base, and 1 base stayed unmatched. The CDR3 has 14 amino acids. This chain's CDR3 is CASSSRGSNQPQHF. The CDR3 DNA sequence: TGTGCCAGCAGTTCCAGGGGGAGCAATCAGCCCCAGCATTTT.

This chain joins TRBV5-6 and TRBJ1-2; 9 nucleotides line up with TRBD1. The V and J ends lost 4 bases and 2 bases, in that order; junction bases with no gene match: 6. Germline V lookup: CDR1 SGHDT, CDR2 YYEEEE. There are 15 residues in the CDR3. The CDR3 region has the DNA TGTGCCAGCAGCATGGGGGACAGGGACAACTATGGCTACACCTTC. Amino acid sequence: CASSMGDRDNYGYTF.

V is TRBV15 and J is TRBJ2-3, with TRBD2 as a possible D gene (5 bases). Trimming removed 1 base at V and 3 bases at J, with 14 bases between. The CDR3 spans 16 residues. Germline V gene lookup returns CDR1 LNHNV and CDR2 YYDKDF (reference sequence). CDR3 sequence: CATSRGESSWTDTQYF. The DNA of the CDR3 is TGTGCCACCAGCAGAGGGGAGTCGAGTTGGACAGATACGCAGTATTTT.

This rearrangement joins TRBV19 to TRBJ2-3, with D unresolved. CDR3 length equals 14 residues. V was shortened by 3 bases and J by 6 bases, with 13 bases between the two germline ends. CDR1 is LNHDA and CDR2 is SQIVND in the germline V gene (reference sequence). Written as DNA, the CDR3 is TGTGCCAGTAGTATTGTGGTTAGTCTGGATACGCAGTATTTT. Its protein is CASSIVVSLDTQYF.

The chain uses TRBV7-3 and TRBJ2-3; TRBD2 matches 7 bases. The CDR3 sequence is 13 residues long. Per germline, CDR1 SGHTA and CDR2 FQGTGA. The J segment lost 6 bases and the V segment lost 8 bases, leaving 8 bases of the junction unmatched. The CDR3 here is CASGAGAGDTQYF. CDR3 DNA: TGTGCCAGCGGTGCGGGAGCGGGGGATACGCAGTATTTT.

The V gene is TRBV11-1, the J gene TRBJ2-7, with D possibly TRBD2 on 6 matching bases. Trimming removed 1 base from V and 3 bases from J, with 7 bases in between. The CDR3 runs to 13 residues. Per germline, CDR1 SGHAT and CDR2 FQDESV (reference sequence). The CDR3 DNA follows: TGTGCCAGCAGCTTAGAGGGACTCTACGAGCAGTACTTC. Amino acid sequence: CASSLEGLYEQYF.

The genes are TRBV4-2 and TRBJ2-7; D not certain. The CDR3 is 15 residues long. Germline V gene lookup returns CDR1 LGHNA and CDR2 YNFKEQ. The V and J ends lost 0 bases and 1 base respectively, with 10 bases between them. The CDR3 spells CASSQEARRSYEQYF. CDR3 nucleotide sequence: TGTGCCAGCAGCCAAGAGGCCCGAAGGTCCTACGAGCAGTACTTC.

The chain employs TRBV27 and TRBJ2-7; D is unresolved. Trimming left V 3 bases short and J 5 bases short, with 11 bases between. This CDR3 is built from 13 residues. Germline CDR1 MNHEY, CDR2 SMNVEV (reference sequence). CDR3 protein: CASSFSTVNEQYF. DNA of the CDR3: TGTGCCAGCAGTTTTAGTACGGTAAACGAGCAGTACTTC.

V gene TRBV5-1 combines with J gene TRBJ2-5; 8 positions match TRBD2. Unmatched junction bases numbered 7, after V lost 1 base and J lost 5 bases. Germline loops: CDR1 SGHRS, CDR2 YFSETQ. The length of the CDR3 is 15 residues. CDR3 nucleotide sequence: TGCGCCAGCAGCTTGAATACGGGAGGGCTGGAGACCCAGTACTTC. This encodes CASSLNTGGLETQYF.

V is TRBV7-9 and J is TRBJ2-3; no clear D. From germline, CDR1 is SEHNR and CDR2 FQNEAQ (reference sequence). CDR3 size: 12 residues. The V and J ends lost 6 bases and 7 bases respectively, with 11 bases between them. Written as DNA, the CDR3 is TGTGCCAGCAGTTCTCCCCCGCATACGCAGTATTTT. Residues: CASSSPPHTQYF.

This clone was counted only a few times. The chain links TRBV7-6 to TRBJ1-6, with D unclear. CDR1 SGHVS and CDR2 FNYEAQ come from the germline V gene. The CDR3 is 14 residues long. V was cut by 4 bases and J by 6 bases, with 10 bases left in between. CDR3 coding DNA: TGTGCCAGCAGCTACAGACCTTTTAATTCACCCCTCCACTTT. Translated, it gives CASSYRPFNSPLHF.